This T cell receptor (beta chain) is from a study of siplizumab effects on memory and regulatory T cells (dated by TCRdb to about 2019). Regarding the research as a whole: The effect of the anti-CD2 antibody siplizumab on alloreactive T-cell subsets was examined in allogeneic mixed lymphocyte reactions constructed from human PBMCs. Results and caveats for the whole study, not just this receptor: The cumulative frequency of alloreactive sequences that could be traced back to unstimulated CD4+ memory T cells was significantly reduced by siplizumab. Greater diversity appeared to be present in unstimulated naive T cells than in memory T cells, and a substantial contribution to the alloresponse seemed to be made by naive cells. Among mappable alloreactive CD4+ clones, an average Treg-derived fraction of 68.8% was observed with siplizumab, compared with roughly 27% in control reactions. No functional confirmation was obtained for the suppressive function of proliferating Tregs from siplizumab cultures. A naive or memory phenotype could not be assigned to roughly 75-96% of proliferating CD4+ or CD8+ clones. Because sequences at frequencies below about 10^-5 were poorly captured, only a minor fraction of alloreactive clones could be mapped back to unstimulated subsets.

Details on this clone: Its antigen is not yet known. Base qualities were left out, and no much larger clone turns up one base away.

The receptor library was made with the immunoSEQ multiplex PCR assay. Each sample had some 10^5 TCR templates assayed by the deep sequencing platform. Genomic DNA extracted from sorted T cells was used for TCRbeta CDR3 sequencing. Regarding the original processing steps: Clonal analysis of TCRbeta CDR3 data was done in the R programming language. Comparing unstimulated samples against CFSE-low samples taken after the reaction was how alloreactive CD4+ and CD8+ clones were defined. Regulatory or non-regulatory origin of alloreactive CD4+ clones was assigned by matching sequences to the sorted unstimulated Treg and non-Treg repertoires. The immuneACCESS repertoire file appears here via TCRdb, limited to in-frame rearrangements. These files lack a portion of the clones; in checked studies, under half of the deficit traces to unresolved V genes, and the cause of the others is not known. That table furnishes V, J and clone size, whereas the DNA furnished D and trimming. The sample contains 100,000 or so clones, roughly 94% of them found a single time. Jointly, the top ten make up over 0.55% of the sample.

Sorted unstimulated T cells, along with proliferating T cells recovered from mixed lymphocyte reactions, underwent TCRbeta CDR3 sequencing. Fresh whole blood from fewer than 11 HLA-typed healthy donors served as the source for isolating PBMCs. To map where alloreactive clones came from, unstimulated CD4+ regulatory T cells were FACS-sorted. Inclusive of the bounding cysteine and phenylalanine, the CDR3 is 15 residues long. The read is trimmed to its CDR3 DNA, 45 bases read in frame from base 1. Trimming takes 2 bases off V and 3 bases off J; junction bases not matched to a gene: 3. CDR1 and CDR2 were assigned from the germline V gene as MNHEY and SVGAGI.

The receptor comes from a human donor in good health. Input material: Tregs sorted from blood. Recombination connected TRBV6-5 to TRBJ1-5, with 8 bases aligning to TRBD1. The CDR3 amino acid sequence is: CASSYGTGYNQPQHF. The DNA sequence is given as TGTGCCAGCAGTTACGGGACAGGTTACAATCAGCCCCAGCATTTT.